The T cell receptor beta chain under discussion was sequenced for a study of shared clonotypes between healthy human individuals. As for the study in general: Each donor contributed plates that comprised three CD4 naive, three CD4 memory, two CD8 naive and one CD8 memory. Study-wide results and caveats: Sequencing depth was expected to affect clonotype sharing among donors.

Concerning this clone itself: Its antigen remains unknown.

Libraries were prepared by immunoSEQ multiplex PCR; TCRdb keeps only in-frame clonotypes and omits some of them. Counted here are approximately 1,500,000 clones, roughly 96% occurring once; the ten biggest clones make up 0.95% to 1.5%. Naive CD4+ cells were CD45RA-selected; the remaining cells were memory. The CDR3 extends over 15 amino acids. Per germline, CDR1 LGHNA and CDR2 YSLEER. Germline trimming cut 1 base from V and 8 bases from J; bases unmatched to any gene: 9. The sample comprised naive CD4+ T cells sorted from blood. The subset is: CD45RA+ positively selected. The source of this sequence is a man aged 30 to 45 in good health. The rearrangement joins TRBV4-3 to TRBJ1-2; 8 bases are shared with TRBD1. In nucleotides, the CDR3 is TGCGCCAGCAGCCAAGTTCATGGCAGGGGGCGCGGCTACACCTTC. It is translated as CASSQVHGRGRGYTF.